What follows is one T cell receptor (beta chain) and its context. The clone's antigen remains unknown. One base away there is no much larger clone; base qualities are not given. The data originate from a study of cytomegalovirus exposure and HLA in healthy donors (dated by TCRdb to 2016 to 2017). For the wider study: According to a later analysis, one platform produced both the 120 validation repertoires and the 550 to 800 repertoires of the first cohort. The study aimed to test whether cataloging public T cell receptors could reveal signatures of past pathogen exposure. Besides the first cohort of 550 to 750 subjects, a separate validation cohort made up of around 120 different subjects was used. High-throughput TCR immunosequencing, statistical association of individual TCRs with disease status, and machine learning were combined to predict cytomegalovirus infection status.

The library was prepared using the immunoSEQ multiplex PCR assay. Processing in the source paper ran as follows. A statistical classification framework was developed to diagnose cytomegalovirus status using the catalog of TCR beta chain sequences. TCRdb took this table from immuneACCESS and kept in-frame rearrangements with V and J called. Such tables lack part of the clones; where checked against another copy, unresolved V genes explain under half of the gap, and the rest is unexplained. V and J calls and clone size are those listed in that table; D and trimming were worked out from the DNA. The sample table lists about 220,000 clones, around nine tenths of them with a count of one. The ten largest clones capture just under 3% of the sample. From V the trimming removes 3 bases and from J it removes 8 bases, while the gene matches leave 2 bases of the junction unaccounted for. Inclusive of the bounding cysteine and phenylalanine, the CDR3 is 12 residues long. Only the CDR3 portion is preserved as DNA: 36 bases, with reading frame beginning at the first base. CDR1 and CDR2 were assigned from the germline V gene as SGHDT and YYEEEE.

The donors belonged to the validation cohort of over a hundred subjects, which was separate from the roughly 700-subject first cohort. The full study reports these points: All 110 or so repertoires were used to score co-occurrence in the validation cohort in a later analysis, because that analysis had no HLA typing for the cohort. While some public TCRs were present in many individuals, most TCR sequences turned up only very rarely across donors. It was suggested by the authors that the approach could potentially be generalized to other disease states and immunological phenotypes. A total of 150 to 200 TCR beta chains were listed by the study as associated with cytomegalovirus. In vitro tests confirmed that a few of the cytomegalovirus-associated TCR beta chains recognize cytomegalovirus antigens. In a later analysis, TCRs clustered in the first cohort were found to also tend to co-occur in the 120 or so validation repertoires, with 94% of cluster scores above 0. The classifier was reported to diagnose cytomegalovirus status with high specificity and sensitivity in both the original cohort and the validation cohort.

Recombination connected TRBV5-6 to TRBJ2-3, with 8 bases aligning to TRBD1. This TCR derives from a woman under 30 in good health and CMV-seronegative. Sequenced material: PBMCs. The DNA sequence follows: TGTGCCAGCAGCTCAACAGGGGGTACGCAGTATTTT. Translated, it gives CASSSTGGTQYF.